One and the same sample provided the 21 T cell receptor beta chains below, sequenced in a study of blood T cell repertoires in COVID-19. The repertoire was sequenced with immunoSEQ multiplex PCR; TCRdb's copy has only in-frame clones and lacks some. The table has under 45,000 clones, around 73% seen once. The sample was peripheral blood. Receptors were obtained from a woman between 70 and 85 years old with acute or convalescent COVID-19.

The V call is TRBV6-5, the J call TRBJ2-7, with a possible D match to TRBD1 (5 bases). Trimming removed 0 bases from V and 2 bases from J, with 11 bases in between. Germline assignment: CDR1 MNHEY and CDR2 SVGAGI. The CDR3 sequence is 15 residues long. The chain's CDR3 is CASSYSLDIPYEQYF. The CDR3 coding sequence is TGTGCCAGCAGTTACTCGTTGGACATTCCCTACGAGCAGTACTTC.

This CDR3 reads CASSSRVQVNTEAFF. The CDR3 coding sequence is TGTGCCAGCAGTTCTCGGGTCCAAGTGAACACTGAAGCTTTCTTT. The V and J genes are TRBV6-5 and TRBJ1-1; D uncertain. CDR1 and CDR2 from the germline V gene are MNHEY and SVGAGI. This CDR3 has 15 amino acids. V lost 4 bases to trimming and J lost 0 bases, with 12 bases between them.

V and J are TRBV7-6 and TRBJ2-7; the match to TRBD2 covers 13 bases. The V and J ends lost 4 bases and 5 bases, in that order; junction bases with no gene match: 11. The CDR3 loop spans 17 amino acids. Germline CDR1 and CDR2: SGHVS and FNYEAQ. CDR3 sequence reads: CASSSPRTSGSFNEQYF. The DNA of the CDR3 is TGTGCCAGCAGCTCCCCGAGGACTAGCGGGAGCTTCAACGAGCAGTACTTC.

The chain employs TRBV10-3 and TRBJ1-2; no reliable D call. V was clipped by 3 bases and J by 9 bases, with 14 bases between them. There are 13 residues in the CDR3. Germline V gene lookup returns CDR1 ENHRY and CDR2 SYGVKD. The CDR3 DNA follows: TGTGCCATCAGTGACGGGCGGGCAGTTCGCTACACCTTC. Amino acids: CAISDGRAVRYTF.

The rearrangement uses TRBV19 and TRBJ2-1, with D perhaps matching TRBD1 (5 bases). CDR3 length equals 14 residues. Per the germline V gene, CDR1 is LNHDA and CDR2 is SQIVND (reference sequence). Trimming left V 3 bases short and J 7 bases short, with 13 bases between. The CDR3 DNA reads as TGTGCCAGTAGTATTAGACAGCAAGGAAATGAGCAGTTCTTC. Its protein is CASSIRQQGNEQFF. The full variable domain, with the rest looked up from reference TRBV19 and TRBJ2-1, is DGGITQSPKYLFRKEGQNVTLSCEQNLNHDAMYWYRQDPGQGLRLIYYSQIVNDFQKGDIAEGYSVSREKKESFPLTVTSAQKNPTAFYLCASSIRQQGNEQFFGPGTRLTVL.

The gene calls are TRBV7-2 and TRBJ2-6; 12 bases match TRBD2. After removal of 1 base from V and 3 bases from J, the junction contained 4 bases not matched to a gene. The germline V gene encodes CDR1 SGHTA and CDR2 FQGNSA. The CDR3 is made up of 18 amino acids. The CDR3 sequence: CASSLDLAGGLGANVLTF. CDR3 sequence (DNA): TGTGCCAGCAGCTTAGATCTAGCGGGGGGGCTTGGGGCCAACGTCCTGACTTTC. Full variable domain (remainder filled in from reference TRBV7-2 and TRBJ2-6): GAGVSQSPSNKVTEKGKDVELRCDPISGHTALYWYRQSLGQGLEFLIYFQGNSAPDKSGLPSDRFSAERTGGSVSTLTIQRTQQEDSAVYLCASSLDLAGGLGANVLTFGAGSRLTVL.

CDR3 region: CASRIGWTNYEQYF. CDR3 DNA: TGTGCCAGCAGGATAGGTTGGACTAACTACGAGCAGTACTTC. The chain combines TRBV6-5 with TRBJ2-7, with a possible D match to TRBD2 (6 bases). V was cut by 6 bases and J by 3 bases, with 15 bases left in between. The CDR3 contains 14 residues. Germline CDR1 and CDR2: MNHEY and SVGAGI.

The chain uses TRBV30 and TRBJ1-2; D uncertain. V was pared by 2 bases and J by 8 bases, with 12 bases between. The CDR3 runs to 12 residues. The germline V gene has CDR1 GTSNPN and CDR2 SVGIG (reference sequence). CDR3 residues: CAWSRRVRGYTF. The CDR3 DNA reads TGTGCCTGGAGTCGGAGGGTACGAGGCTACACCTTC.

J is TRBJ1-1 and V is TRBV7-2, with a weak D call TRBD1 (6 bases). Trimming left V 4 bases short and J 2 bases short, with 8 bases between. Per the germline V gene, CDR1 is SGHTA and CDR2 is FQGNSA. The CDR3 is made up of 13 amino acids. In nucleotides, the CDR3 is TGTGCCAGCAGCTCAGGGGTTAACACTGAAGCTTTCTTT. It specifies CASSSGVNTEAFF.

This clone was observed many times. The gene calls are TRBV11-2 and TRBJ1-1, with D maybe TRBD1 (6 bases). CDR1 and CDR2 (germline): SGHAT, FQNNGV. The CDR3 consists of 14 residues. V dropped 7 bases and J dropped 1 base, with 13 bases sitting between them. CDR3 region: CASKVGQSNTEAFF. The CDR3, as DNA: TGTGCCAGCAAAGTTGGACAGTCGAACACTGAAGCTTTCTTT.

The chain has TRBV7-2 and TRBJ2-3; 9 nucleotides line up with TRBD2. The CDR3 covers 16 residues. Germline V lookup: CDR1 SGHTA, CDR2 FQGNSA. Germline trimming cut 1 base from V and 4 bases from J; bases unmatched to any gene: 6. CDR3 nucleotide sequence: TGTGCCAGCAGCTTAGTTGCGGGGGGGAGTGCAGATACGCAGTATTTT. Amino acid sequence: CASSLVAGGSADTQYF.

This clone was counted only a few times. The rearrangement links TRBV29-1 to TRBJ2-1; maybe TRBD2 (6 bases). From germline, CDR1 is SQVTM and CDR2 ANQGSEA. The CDR3 is 12 amino acids. CDR3 bases: TGCAGTGGCGTGGTAGCGGTCAATGAGCAGTTCTTC. Its protein product is CSGVVAVNEQFF.

This clone was picked up one time. This sequence joins TRBV9 and TRBJ1-5; no clear D. CDR1 is SGDLS, CDR2 YYNGEE, per germline. The CDR3 is made up of 15 amino acids. Trimming stripped 0 bases from V and 1 base from J, with 8 bases between. For the CDR3, the DNA is TGTGCCAGCAGCGTAGATGCGGCGAGCAATCAGCCCCAGCATTTT. It translates to CASSVDAASNQPQHF.

This clone was seen a single time. The chain links TRBV19 to TRBJ1-2; TRBD1 agrees at 7 bases. CDR3 length equals 14 residues. The ends lost 3 bases at V and 4 bases at J; junction bases unmatched: 5. The V gene's germline CDR1 is LNHDA and CDR2 SQIVND (reference sequence). This CDR3 is CASSMGTELYGYTF. CDR3 bases: TGTGCCAGTAGTATGGGGACAGAGCTCTATGGCTACACCTTC.

The V and J genes are TRBV6-5 and TRBJ1-2; D is ambiguous. Germline V gives CDR1 MNHEY, CDR2 SVGAGI. V dropped 7 bases and J dropped 7 bases, with 13 bases sitting between them. There are 12 residues in the CDR3. Here the CDR3 reads CASTEFRSGYTF. CDR3 DNA sequence: TGTGCCAGCACCGAATTTCGGAGTGGCTACACCTTC.

The chain uses TRBV2 and TRBJ1-2, with D possibly being TRBD1 (6 bases). CDR3 length: 14 amino acids. Germline-derived CDR1 and CDR2 are SNHLY and FYNNEI. Trimming cost V 0 bases and J 6 bases, with 11 bases left between them. DNA of the CDR3: TGTGCCAGCAGTGAAGCTGCCAGGACAGATGGCTACACCTTC. Amino acid sequence: CASSEAARTDGYTF.

The chain employs TRBV7-9 and TRBJ1-1, with TRBD1 matching over 8 bases. The CDR3 is 14 residues long. The germline V gene has CDR1 SEHNR and CDR2 FQNEAQ (reference sequence). V was clipped by 5 bases and J by 3 bases; unmatched bases: 5. CDR3 sequence: CASSRTGSDTEAFF. The CDR3 DNA reads as TGTGCCAGCAGCCGGACAGGGTCGGACACTGAAGCTTTCTTT.

In this sample, this clone turned up once. This chain uses TRBV28 with TRBJ1-4; 7 bases line up with TRBD1. This CDR3 is built from 15 residues. J was trimmed by 7 bases and V by 5 bases; bases with no gene match: 10. The V gene's germline CDR1 is MDHEN and CDR2 SYDVKM. The CDR3 sequence is CASSPTGAGGEKLFF. The CDR3 DNA follows: TGTGCCAGCAGTCCTACAGGGGCCGGGGGTGAAAAACTGTTTTTT.

This chain connects TRBV18 to TRBJ2-3; the match to TRBD2 covers 7 bases. Germline loops: CDR1 KGHSH, CDR2 LQKENI. The CDR3 has 12 residues. V gave up 8 bases and J gave up 6 bases; unmatched junction bases: 5. This CDR3 is CASERDQDTQYF. The CDR3 DNA reads as TGTGCCAGCGAGCGGGATCAGGATACGCAGTATTTT.

The chain joins TRBV4-2 to TRBJ2-2, with D perhaps matching TRBD1 (6 bases). V was cut by 6 bases and J by 2 bases, with 10 bases left in between. The germline V gene encodes CDR1 LGHNA and CDR2 YNFKEQ. The CDR3 consists of 14 residues. The CDR3 region has the DNA TGTGCCAGCAGACAGGGCCCCAACACCGGGGAGCTGTTTTTT. The encoded protein is CASRQGPNTGELFF.

This clone was seen only once. The rearrangement joins TRBV28 to TRBJ2-7; TRBD2 agrees at 8 bases. Unmatched junction bases numbered 8, after V lost 6 bases and J lost 4 bases. Germline values: CDR1 MDHEN, CDR2 SYDVKM. The CDR3 is 14 residues long. The DNA for the CDR3 is TGTGCCAGCAGCCGTACTAGCGGTAGGTACGAGCAGTACTTC. This sequence encodes CASSRTSGRYEQYF. The variable domain in full, completed from reference TRBV28 and TRBJ2-7, reads DVKVTQSSRYLVKRTGEKVFLECVQDMDHENMFWYRQDPGLGLRLIYFSYDVKMKEKGDIPEGYSVSREKKERFSLILESASTNQTSMYLCASSRTSGRYEQYFGPGTRLTVT.